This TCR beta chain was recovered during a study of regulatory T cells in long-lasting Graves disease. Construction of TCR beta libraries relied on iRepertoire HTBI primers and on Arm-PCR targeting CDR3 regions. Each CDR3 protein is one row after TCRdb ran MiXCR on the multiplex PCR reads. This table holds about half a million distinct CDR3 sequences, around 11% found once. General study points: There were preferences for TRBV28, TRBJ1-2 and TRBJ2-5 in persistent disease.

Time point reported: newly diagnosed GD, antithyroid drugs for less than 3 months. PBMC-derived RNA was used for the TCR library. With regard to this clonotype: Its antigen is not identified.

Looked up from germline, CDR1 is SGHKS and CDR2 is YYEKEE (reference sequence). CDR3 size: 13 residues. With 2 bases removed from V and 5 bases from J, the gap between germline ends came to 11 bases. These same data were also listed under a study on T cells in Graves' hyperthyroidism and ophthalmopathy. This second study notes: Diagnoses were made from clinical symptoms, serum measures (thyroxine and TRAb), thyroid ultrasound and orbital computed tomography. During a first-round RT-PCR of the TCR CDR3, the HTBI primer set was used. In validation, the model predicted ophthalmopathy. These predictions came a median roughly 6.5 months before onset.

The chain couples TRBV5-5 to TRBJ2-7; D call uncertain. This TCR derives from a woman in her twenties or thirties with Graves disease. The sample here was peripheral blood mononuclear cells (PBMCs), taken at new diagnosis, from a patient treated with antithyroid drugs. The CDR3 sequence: CASSLGRFDEQYF. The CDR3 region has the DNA TGTGCCAGCAGCTTAGGCAGGTTCGACGAGCAGTACTTC. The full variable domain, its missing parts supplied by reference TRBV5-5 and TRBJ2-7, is DAGVTQSPTHLIKTRGQQVTLRCSPISGHKSVSWYQQVLGQGPQFIFQYYEKEERGRGNFPDRFSARQFPNYSSELNVNALLLGDSALYLCASSLGRFDEQYFGPGTRLTVT.